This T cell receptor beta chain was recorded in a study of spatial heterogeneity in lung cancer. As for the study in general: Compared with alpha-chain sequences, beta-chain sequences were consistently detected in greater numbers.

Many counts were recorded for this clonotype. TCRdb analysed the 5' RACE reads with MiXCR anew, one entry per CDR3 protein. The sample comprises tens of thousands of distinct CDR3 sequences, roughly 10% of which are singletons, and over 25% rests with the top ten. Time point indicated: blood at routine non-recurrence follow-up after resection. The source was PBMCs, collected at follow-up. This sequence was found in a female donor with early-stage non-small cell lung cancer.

DNA of the CDR3: TGTGCCAGCAGTGATTGGGGGAGGTCTGGAAACACCATATATTTT. Its protein product is CASSDWGRSGNTIYF. The gene calls are TRBV6-1 and TRBJ1-3; D possibly corresponds to TRBD1 (5 bases). CDR1 is MNHNS and CDR2 is SASEGT in the germline V gene. This CDR3 region has 15 residues. Trimming stripped 3 bases from V and 1 base from J, with 10 bases between.